Listed here are 2 T cell receptor beta chains from one sample, sequenced in a study of HIV-infected patients and healthy controls. No cell fractionation was done, so the repertoire covers all unsorted peripheral blood T cells. cDNA was made from around 0.5 ug RNA using alpha and beta constant primers. Separate chain-specific third strand synthesis with multiplexing indices produced the alpha and beta libraries. TCRdb analysed the 5' RACE reads with MiXCR anew, one entry per CDR3 protein. The repertoire holds around 15,000 distinct CDR3 sequences, with roughly 7.6% as singletons. The sample taken for sequencing was blood. These receptors originate from an adult in good health.

By share, this clonotype ranks as medium-sized. V usage is TRBV20-1 and J usage is TRBJ2-3; 9 positions agree with TRBD2. Germline V gene lookup returns CDR1 DFQATT and CDR2 SNEGSKA (reference sequence). The CDR3 consists of 16 residues. Unmatched junction bases numbered 10, after V lost 1 base and J lost 5 bases. CDR3 in DNA: TGCAGTGCTAGAGGGGGCGCGGGAGGGCGAATAGATACGCAGTATTTT. Its translation: CSARGGAGGRIDTQYF.

This clonotype was observed many times. The junction shows a germline mismatch at one end, possibly a read error. The V and J genes are TRBV20-1 and TRBJ2-5, with D perhaps TRBD1 or TRBD2 (5 bases each). Germline V gene sequence: CDR1 DFQATT, CDR2 SNEGSKA (reference sequence). This CDR3 contains 12 residues. The CDR3 region is CSARGAAETQYF. The CDR3 coding sequence is TGCAGTGCCAGAGGGGCTGCGGAGACCCAGTACTTC.